This T cell receptor beta chain derives from a study of CXCR3-negative and CXCR3-positive naive CD8 T cells. In preparing the TRB cDNA libraries, 5' RACE with UMI labels was used. Reanalyzing the 5' RACE reads, TCRdb keeps one entry per CDR3 protein, without DNA. The sample shows about 66,000 distinct CDR3 sequences, and about 4.4% sits with its ten largest clones. Germline V lookup: CDR1 SGHKS, CDR2 YYEKEE (reference sequence). The length of the CDR3 is 13 residues. The receptor's source is a human donor in good health. Some clones in this sample may be carry-over from other donors' samples. The chain combines TRBV5-5 with TRBJ1-1. Material: naive CXCR3- CD8+ T cells from blood. Subset indicated: CD45RO-CCR7+CD27+CD95- naive CD8+ T cells lacking CXCR3 (TNR3-). The CDR3: CASRSPGNTEAFF.